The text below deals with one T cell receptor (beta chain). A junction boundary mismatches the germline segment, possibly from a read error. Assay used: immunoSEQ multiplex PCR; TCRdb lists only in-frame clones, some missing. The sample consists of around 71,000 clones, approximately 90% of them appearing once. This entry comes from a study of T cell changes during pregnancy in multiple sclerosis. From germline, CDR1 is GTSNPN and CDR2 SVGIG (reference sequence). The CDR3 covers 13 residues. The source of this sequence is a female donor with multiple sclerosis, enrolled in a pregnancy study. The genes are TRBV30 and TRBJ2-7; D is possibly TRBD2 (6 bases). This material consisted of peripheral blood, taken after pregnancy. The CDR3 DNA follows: TGTGCCCAATCCGGGGGAGTCTCCCACGAGCAGTACTTC. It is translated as CAQSGGVSHEQYF.